These T cell receptor beta chains were read from a single sample in a study of T cell repertoires in cytomegalovirus infection. For these receptors, no antigen is known. Each CDR3 protein is one row after TCRdb ran MiXCR on the reads. Among 300,000 to 400,000 distinct CDR3 sequences listed, roughly 28% were seen once. The starting material was cultured PBMCs, obtained from culture after CMV antigen stimulation. The receptors here all came from a human donor in good health (CMV status not recorded). Some clones in this sample may be carry-over from other donors' samples. The CDR3 runs from the conserved cysteine through the conserved F or W. The D gene is left open where the match is weak. Size is stated for part of the rows, as once, few or many counts, or as a class when the clone is expanded.

length | D | J | V | size | CDR3 | DNA
18 | TRBD2 | TRBJ2-1 | TRBV7-2 | many | CASSSTRLGGGPYNEQFF | TGTGCCAGCAGCTCCACGCGGTTGGGCGGGGGACCTTACAATGAGCAGTTCTTC
16 | - | TRBJ2-3 | TRBV27 | many | CASSPLGGESTDTQYF | TGTGCCAGCAGCCCTTTGGGTGGGGAGAGCACAGATACGCAGTATTTT
14 | TRBD1 | TRBJ1-5 | TRBV12-3/TRBV12-4 | - | CASSLTGQPGPQHF | TGTGCCAGCAGTTTAACGGGACAGCCCGGGCCCCAGCATTTT
13 | - | TRBJ2-1 | TRBV30 | - | CAWSPGSYNEQFF | TGTGCCTGGAGTCCCGGGTCCTACAATGAGCAGTTCTTC
13 | - | TRBJ1-1 | TRBV7-6 | few | CASSLQGQTEAFF | TGTGCCAGCAGCTTACAAGGACAGACGGAAGCTTTCTTT
15 | TRBD1 | TRBJ1-2 | TRBV10-3 | few | CASHTGTGKNYGYTF | TGTGCCTCCCACACCGGGACAGGGAAGAACTATGGCTACACCTTC
14 | TRBD2 | TRBJ2-7 | TRBV6-1 | - | CASRQGTSGDEQYF | TGTGCCAGCAGACAAGGGACTAGCGGCGACGAGCAGTACTTC
17 | TRBD2 | TRBJ2-5 | TRBV12-5 | - | CASGLLLGEGLQETQYF | TGTGCTAGTGGTTTGCTACTCGGGGAGGGTCTTCAAGAGACCCAGTACTTC
14 | - | TRBJ1-3 | TRBV12-3/TRBV12-4 | - | CASSGPGVGNTIYF | TGTGCCAGCAGTGGCCCAGGGGTAGGAAACACCATATATTTT
17 | - | TRBJ1-6 | TRBV10-3 | - | CAISVSGTQSGNSPLHF | TGTGCCATCAGTGTCTCCGGGACCCAAAGTGGTAATTCACCCCTCCACTTT
17 | - | TRBJ1-6 | TRBV5-1 | - | CASSLGASGSGNSPLHF | TGCGCCAGCAGCTTGGGAGCCAGTGGGTCGGGGAATTCACCCCTCCACTTT
15 | - | TRBJ1-3 | TRBV6-6 | few | CASSYEGDSGNTIYF | TGTGCCAGCAGTTACGAGGGAGACTCTGGAAACACCATATATTTT
18 | TRBD2 | TRBJ2-3 | TRBV27 | few | CASSQPPRREASTDTQYF | TGTGCCAGCAGTCAACCCCCCCGGCGGGAGGCGAGCACAGATACGCAGTATTTT
16 | - | TRBJ2-4 | TRBV19 | few | CASSMSGNGAKNIQYF | TGTGCCAGTAGTATGTCTGGGAACGGCGCCAAAAACATTCAGTACTTC
15 | - | TRBJ2-1 | TRBV28 | few | CASSTSSNPYNEQFF | TGTGCCAGCAGTACGAGTAGCAACCCCTACAATGAGCAGTTCTTC
13 | - | TRBJ2-7 | TRBV7-4 | - | CASSRDLAHEQYF | TGTGCCAGCAGCCGGGACCTAGCCCACGAGCAGTACTTC
15 | - | TRBJ2-3 | TRBV9 | - | CASSVVPQNTDTQYF | TGTGCCAGCAGCGTAGTTCCACAGAACACAGATACGCAGTATTTT
14 | - | TRBJ2-3 | TRBV19 | - | CASSIELAEGTQYF | TGTGCCAGTAGTATAGAATTGGCGGAAGGGACGCAGTATTTT
14 | TRBD2 | TRBJ2-3 | TRBV4-1 | few | CASSQETGGDTQYF | TGCGCCAGCAGCCAAGAGACGGGGGGAGATACGCAGTATTTT
14 | TRBD2 | TRBJ2-1 | TRBV4-2 | few | CASSGGRKHNEQFF | TGTGCCAGCAGTGGCGGGAGAAAACACAATGAGCAGTTCTTC
14 | - | TRBJ1-4 | TRBV2 | - | CASRGGQLNEKLFF | TGTGCCAGCAGAGGAGGGCAGCTTAATGAAAAACTGTTTTTT
14 | - | TRBJ1-4 | TRBV12-3/TRBV12-4 | - | CASSLKGIDEKLFF | TGTGCCAGCAGTTTAAAGGGAATAGATGAAAAACTGTTTTTT
16 | TRBD1 | TRBJ2-1 | TRBV5-4 | - | CASTEKRTGRNNEQFF | TGTGCCAGCACCGAAAAAAGGACAGGGAGGAACAATGAGCAGTTCTTC
14 | TRBD2 | TRBJ2-1 | TRBV6-6 | - | CASSYSGGDNEQFF | TGTGCCAGCAGTTACTCGGGGGGGGACAATGAGCAGTTCTTC
14 | - | TRBJ1-1 | TRBV18 | once | CASSPRGEVDEAFF | TGTGCCAGCTCACCACGGGGGGAAGTAGATGAAGCTTTCTTT
18 | TRBD2 | TRBJ2-5 | TRBV12-5 | few | CASGLGSTGTSSRETQYF | TGTGCTAGTGGTTTGGGATCGACGGGGACTAGCAGTCGGGAGACCCAGTACTTC
14 | - | TRBJ1-1 | TRBV7-2 | many | CASSTMAGGTEAFF | TGTGCCAGCAGCACCATGGCGGGCGGAACTGAAGCTTTCTTT
14 | - | TRBJ2-2 | TRBV18 | - | CASSTQGNTGELFF | TGTGCCAGCTCAACTCAGGGGAACACCGGGGAGCTGTTTTTT
13 | - | TRBJ1-6 | TRBV2 | - | CASNQLRDSPLHF | TGTGCCAGCAATCAGCTTCGCGATTCACCCCTCCACTTT
12 | - | TRBJ1-2 | TRBV11-2 | few | CASSLDGVGYTF | TGTGCCAGCAGCTTAGATGGTGTTGGCTACACCTTC
20 | TRBD2 | TRBJ2-1 | TRBV24-1 | - | CATSDKSSTSGSSSYNEQFF | TGTGCCACCAGTGATAAGTCCTCGACTAGCGGGTCGAGCTCCTACAATGAGCAGTTCTTC
16 | - | TRBJ2-5 | TRBV28 | - | CASSLPQGRPGETQYF | TGTGCCAGCAGTTTACCACAAGGGAGGCCGGGGGAGACCCAGTACTTC
14 | - | TRBJ2-1 | TRBV6-6 | - | CASSRRGAGNEQFF | TGTGCCAGCAGCCGCAGGGGAGCGGGAAATGAGCAGTTCTTC
15 | TRBD1 | TRBJ1-5 | TRBV7-2 | many | CASSPGTVILQPQHF | TGTGCCAGCAGCCCCGGGACAGTAATTTTGCAGCCCCAGCATTTT
17 | TRBD2 | TRBJ2-1 | TRBV7-2 | many | CASSFRRLAGEYNEQFF | TGTGCCAGCAGCTTTAGGAGACTAGCGGGAGAGTACAATGAGCAGTTCTTC
14 | TRBD1 | TRBJ2-1 | TRBV7-2 | - | CASRKRTGSDEQFF | TGTGCCAGCAGGAAGAGGACAGGGAGCGATGAGCAGTTCTTC
12 | - | TRBJ2-7 | TRBV28 | few | CASNRATYEQYF | TGTGCCAGCAACAGGGCCACCTACGAGCAGTACTTC